This T cell receptor beta chain was recorded in a study of control samples from healthy donors and cancer patients. Germline assignment: CDR1 SEHNR and CDR2 FQNEAQ (reference sequence). Trimming removed 2 bases from V and 5 bases from J; junction bases left unmatched: 7. The CDR3 runs 15 residues. Assay used: immunoSEQ multiplex PCR; TCRdb lists only in-frame clones, some missing. The table lists 40,000 to 50,000 clones, nearly 95% of them singletons. Sequences were obtained from PBMCs. The chain couples TRBV7-9 to TRBJ2-7, with TRBD1 matching 9 bases. The source of this sequence is a woman between 45 and 65 years old with head and neck cancer. The CDR3 spells CASSLRGTGLHEQYF. CDR3 bases: TGTGCCAGCAGCTTAAGAGGGACAGGGCTCCACGAGCAGTACTTC.